The rows below give T cell receptor beta chains drawn from one sample of a study of cytomegalovirus exposure and HLA in healthy donors. Assay used: immunoSEQ multiplex PCR; TCRdb lists only in-frame clones, some missing. This repertoire shows 90,000 to 130,000 clones, approximately 70% found once; its top ten account for 8.5% to 9.5%. The sample was PBMCs. The receptor source for this set is a man aged 25-40 years in good health and CMV-seropositive. Each CDR3 is given with its conserved first and last residue. D genes are given only for firm matches. Not every row has a clone size; where given, it reads once, few, many or a size class.

length,J,D,size,V,DNA,CDR3
15,TRBJ2-5,TRBD2,.,TRBV5-1,TGCGCCAGCAGCTTGGAACTAGCGGGGAGGGAGACCCAGTACTTC,CASSLELAGRETQYF
14,TRBJ1-2,TRBD1,.,TRBV4-1,TGCGCCAGCAGCCTCGGACAGGGGGCGGATGGCTACACCTTC,CASSLGQGADGYTF
16,TRBJ2-2,.,.,TRBV18,TGTGCCAGCTCACCACCCACAGGGCTACACACCGGGGAGCTGTTTTTT,CASSPPTGLHTGELFF
15,TRBJ2-7,TRBD1,.,TRBV6-1,TGTGCCAGCAATGGGGGACAGAAAATACGCTACGAGCAGTACTTC,CASNGGQKIRYEQYF
16,TRBJ1-1,TRBD1,.,TRBV19,TGTGCCAGTAGACCGGACAGGGGGGGGATGAACGCTGAAGCTTTCTTT,CASRPDRGGMNAEAFF
14,TRBJ2-5,.,.,TRBV21-1,TGTGCCAGGCGGCTCTCGGGAGTTGGAGAGACCCAGTACTTC,CARRLSGVGETQYF
15,TRBJ2-3,.,.,TRBV5-1,TGCGCCAGCAGCTTGGAAGGGGCCAGGACAGATACGCAGTATTTT,CASSLEGARTDTQYF
15,TRBJ2-1,TRBD2,.,TRBV30,TGTGCCTGGAGTGGGGGGGGACTATCCTACAATGAGCAGTTCTTC,CAWSGGGLSYNEQFF
17,TRBJ2-5,TRBD2,.,TRBV4-3,TGCGCCAGCAGCCACGGCCTAGCGGGAGGGCCTGTAGAGACCCAGTACTTC,CASSHGLAGGPVETQYF
14,TRBJ2-7,TRBD1,.,TRBV5-1,TGCGCCAGCGGGACGACAGGGGGATCCTACGAGCAGTACTTC,CASGTTGGSYEQYF
14,TRBJ2-1,.,.,TRBV19,TGTGCCAGTAGTATTCCCAGGGGCAGGGGTGAGCAGTTCTTC,CASSIPRGRGEQFF
15,TRBJ2-3,.,few,TRBV6-5,TGTGCCAGCAGTTACAGAAACAGGGCCTCAGATACGCAGTATTTT,CASSYRNRASDTQYF
13,TRBJ1-5,.,few,TRBV15,TGTGCCACCAGCACCAGAGGGAATCAGCCCCAGCATTTT,CATSTRGNQPQHF
13,TRBJ2-7,TRBD1,once,TRBV5-1,TGCGCCAGCAGCCGGACAGGGGCCGACGAGCAGTACTTC,CASSRTGADEQYF
14,TRBJ1-4,.,few,TRBV5-1,TGCGCCAGCGGCCTAGGGTCGGGGAATGAAAAACTGTTTTTT,CASGLGSGNEKLFF
15,TRBJ1-1,.,.,TRBV11-2,TGTGCCAGCAGCTTAGATAAGGGGCCGAATCCTCGGGCTTTCTTT,CASSLDKGPNPRAFF
13,TRBJ1-4,.,.,TRBV29-1,TGCAGCGTTGAAGATACAGGGACTGAAAAACTGTTTTTT,CSVEDTGTEKLFF
15,TRBJ1-2,TRBD1,.,TRBV19,TGTGCCAGTATCTTGAGACAGGGTATTAGAAATGGCTACACCTTC,CASILRQGIRNGYTF
15,TRBJ1-2,.,.,TRBV27,TGTGCCAGCAGTTTATTCAATGACAGAGGACATGGCTACACCTTC,CASSLFNDRGHGYTF
19,TRBJ2-2,TRBD1,.,TRBV7-9,TGTGCCAGCAGCCACATGATACACCAGGGGGCGCGTGGCACCGGGGAGCTGTTTTTT,CASSHMIHQGARGTGELFF